The rows below give T cell receptor beta chains drawn from one sample of a study of CD8 T cells in ankylosing spondylitis. TCRdb processed the 5' RACE reads anew with MiXCR; each CDR3 protein has one entry. Among approximately 300,000 distinct CDR3 sequences listed, roughly 20% were seen once. The material sequenced was blood, either unsorted or a sorted T cell fraction (not recorded which). The receptors come from a female donor with ankylosing spondylitis or in good health (not recorded which). CDR3s include the opening cysteine and the closing phenylalanine or tryptophan. Fields, in order: CDR3 length, V gene, D gene, J gene, CDR3 protein. The D gene is left open where the match is weak.

length: 14
V: TRBV5-6
D: NA
J: TRBJ2-2
CDR3: CASSLGSAAGELFF

length: 15
V: TRBV11-2
D: TRBD1
J: TRBJ2-3
CDR3: CASSLEQGSTDTQYF

length: 13
V: TRBV20-1
D: TRBD1
J: TRBJ2-5
CDR3: CSAPRGTQETQYF

length: 13
V: TRBV6-2/TRBV6-3
D: NA
J: TRBJ2-5
CDR3: CASSGTLTETQYF

length: 18
V: TRBV12-3/TRBV12-4
D: TRBD2
J: TRBJ2-2
CDR3: CASRTLGGGAGDTGELFF

length: 16
V: TRBV6-2/TRBV6-3
D: NA
J: TRBJ2-1
CDR3: CASSYPGLTGYNEQFF

length: 14
V: TRBV12-3/TRBV12-4
D: TRBD2
J: TRBJ2-1
CDR3: CASRISGGRLEQFF

length: 14
V: TRBV5-6
D: NA
J: TRBJ1-2
CDR3: CASSLYPRGYGYTF

length: 13
V: TRBV20-1
D: NA
J: TRBJ2-7
CDR3: CSARDGRGYEQYF

length: 14
V: TRBV19
D: NA
J: TRBJ1-1
CDR3: CASSMNSRAAEAFF

length: 16
V: TRBV20-1
D: TRBD2
J: TRBJ2-5
CDR3: CSASPYWGRAEETQYF